This T cell receptor (beta chain) was retrieved from a study of shared clonotypes between healthy human individuals. Study background: Three plates each covered CD4 naive and memory; CD8 naive two, CD8 memory one. Study findings and constraints: Clonotypes that were shared across a handful of donors made up roughly 5% of naive CD4 clonotypes.

This CDR3 comprises 16 residues. Germline V CDR1 and CDR2: MNHNY, SVGAGI (reference sequence). Trimming cost V 4 bases and J 1 base; bases outside gene matches: 9. Subsets obtained from CD4+ cells comprised CD45RA+ naive and CD45RA-negative memory cells. For each subset, genomic DNA was distributed in equal portions over several immunoSEQ plates. The method was immunoSEQ multiplex PCR; TCRdb's version includes in-frame clones alone and lacks a portion of them. This sample yields about 1.1 million clones, of which about 80% are seen a single time; 0.5% to 0.6% belongs to the top ten. For this clone: What it binds is unknown.

This TCR derives from a man aged 18 to 30 in good health. Some clones in this sample may be carry-over from other donors' samples. The chain carries TRBV6-6 and TRBJ2-7; 8 nucleotides agree with TRBD1. Sequenced sample: memory CD4+ T cells from PBMCs. The subset here: CD45RA-negative fraction. The CDR3 spells CASSSPWTGFSYEQYF. The CDR3 nucleotides are TGTGCCAGCAGTTCCCCTTGGACAGGGTTTTCCTACGAGCAGTACTTC.